Listed below are T cell receptor beta chains from one sample, sequenced in a study of T cells in localized non-small cell lung cancer. Data came from immunoSEQ multiplex PCR; TCRdb stores just in-frame clones and leaves some out. The sample records roughly 28,000 clones, about 81% being singletons. Here the sequenced sample was peripheral blood, taken before any cancer treatment. These receptors were collected from a woman aged 35 to 70 with stage I lung adenocarcinoma. Each CDR3 is given with its conserved first and last residue. Fields, in order: D gene, V gene, J gene, clone size, CDR3 DNA, CDR3 protein. A D gene is named only where the DNA matches it firmly. A row's size may be missing; if present it is once, few, many or a size class.

>.|TRBV7-9|TRBJ1-1|.
TGTGCCAGCAGCTTAGAAAGGGGGGAAGCTTTCTTT
CASSLERGEAFF
>.|TRBV7-8|TRBJ2-1|.
TGTGCCAGCAGCTTAGTCGCGGGGGCCGGTAACTACAATGAGCAGTTCTTC
CASSLVAGAGNYNEQFF
>.|TRBV7-9|TRBJ1-2|once
TGTGCCAGCAGCCAAAACTACGGACAGCGGGACTATGGCTACACCTTC
CASSQNYGQRDYGYTF
>TRBD1|TRBV11-3|TRBJ2-1|.
TGTGCCAGCAGCGGAAGAGACAGGGAAGGGCGCAATGAGCAGTTCTTC
CASSGRDREGRNEQFF
>.|TRBV14|TRBJ1-6|few
TGTGCCAGCAGCCTCCCCGGGGGCAATTCACCCCTCCACTTT
CASSLPGGNSPLHF
>.|TRBV2|TRBJ1-4|few
TGTGCCAGCAGTGCGGGATCAACTAATGAAAAACTGTTTTTT
CASSAGSTNEKLFF
>.|TRBV5-6|TRBJ1-3|.
TGTGCCAGCAGCTTGTTGTTAAACTCTGGAAACACCATATATTTT
CASSLLLNSGNTIYF
>.|TRBV6-1|TRBJ1-2|.
TGTGCCAGCAGTGTTTTCCAGGTCCCTATAGATGGCTACACCTTC
CASSVFQVPIDGYTF
>TRBD1|TRBV29-1|TRBJ2-5|.
TGCAGCGTTGAAGCTGGAAGACAGGGAATTCAAGAGACCCAGTACTTC
CSVEAGRQGIQETQYF
>.|TRBV9|TRBJ2-2|.
TGTGCCAGCAGCGTAGAGACTTACGGGGAGCTGTTTTTT
CASSVETYGELFF
>.|TRBV1|TRBJ2-5|once
TGCACCAGCAGCCCCGGGACTCCAGGGAGACAAGAGACCCAGTACTTC
CTSSPGTPGRQETQYF
>.|TRBV25-1|TRBJ1-1|.
TGTGCCTCGGTCGGCAGGGGTGCCACTGAAGCTTTCTTT
CASVGRGATEAFF
>TRBD1|TRBV19|TRBJ1-6|.
TGTGCCAGTAGTATCGGGACAGGGAATTCACCCCTCCACTTT
CASSIGTGNSPLHF
>.|TRBV21-1|TRBJ1-5|.
TGTGCCAGCAGCAAAGAAGGGGCAGGGCGAAGGGAGGCCAAGCGGGCCCATCAGCCCCAGCATTTT
CASSKEGAGRREAKRAHQPQHF
>.|TRBV19|TRBJ1-2|.
TGTGCCAGTAGTATTGGCGGCAGATGGAGCTTC
CASSIGGRWSF
>.|TRBV6-5|TRBJ2-7|.
TGTGCCAGCAGTTACGACAGCTGGGTAGGGGAGCAGTACTTC
CASSYDSWVGEQYF
>.|TRBV4-1|TRBJ1-6|.
TGCGCCAGCAGCCAGGACCCCTCCTATAATTCACCCCTCCACTTT
CASSQDPSYNSPLHF
>.|TRBV7-6|TRBJ1-6|.
TGTGCCAGCAGTCTCAGGAATTCACCCCTCCACTTT
CASSLRNSPLHF
>.|TRBV19|TRBJ2-3|.
TGTGCCAGTAGGAGAGACTCGAACACAGATACGCAGTATTTT
CASRRDSNTDTQYF
>.|TRBV18|TRBJ1-2|.
TGTGCCAGCTCACCACTCGGCACAGGCCAAGGCTACACCTTC
CASSPLGTGQGYTF
>.|TRBV5-1|TRBJ2-7|once
TGCGCCAGCAGCTTTCAGGGAGGTTCCTACGAGCAGTACTTC
CASSFQGGSYEQYF
>TRBD1|TRBV7-3|TRBJ1-2|.
TGTGCCAGCAGCTCAGGACAGGGAAGGACTGGCTACACCTTC
CASSSGQGRTGYTF